This TCR beta chain originates from a study of blood T cell repertoires in COVID-19. Germline V gene data show CDR1 as KGHSH and CDR2 as LQKENI. The CDR3 contains 12 residues. The junction had 1 base not matched to a gene; V was cut back by 2 bases and J by 7 bases. Profiling relied on immunoSEQ multiplex PCR, and the TCRdb table lists in-frame clones only, not all of them. The repertoire has about 260,000 clones, around 86% of them found once; the top ten carry 13%. The specimen sequenced was peripheral blood. This sequence joins TRBV18 and TRBJ1-1; TRBD1 agrees at 7 bases. The clonotype was recovered from a human donor in a cohort sampled during active COVID-19. CDR3 in DNA: TGTGCCAGCTCACCAAACAGGGGTGAAGCTTTCTTT. This sequence encodes CASSPNRGEAFF.